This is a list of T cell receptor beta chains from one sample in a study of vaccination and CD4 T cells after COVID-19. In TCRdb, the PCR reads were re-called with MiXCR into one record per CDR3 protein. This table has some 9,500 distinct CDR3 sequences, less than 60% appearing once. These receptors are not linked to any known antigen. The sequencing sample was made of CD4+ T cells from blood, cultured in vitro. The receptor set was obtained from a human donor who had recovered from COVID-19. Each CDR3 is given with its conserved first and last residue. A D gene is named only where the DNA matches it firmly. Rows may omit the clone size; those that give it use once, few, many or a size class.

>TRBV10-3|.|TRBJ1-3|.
TGTGCCATCAGTGGGACACTCGGAAACACCATATATTTT
CAISGTLGNTIYF
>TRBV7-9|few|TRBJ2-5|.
TGTGCCAGCAGCCACTCCCGGGACTCCGGAGAGACCCAGTACTTC
CASSHSRDSGETQYF
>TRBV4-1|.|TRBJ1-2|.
TGCGCCAGCAGCCAAGATCACGGGCAGGGGCGTTATGGCTACACCTTC
CASSQDHGQGRYGYTF
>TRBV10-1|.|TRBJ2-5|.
TGCGCCAGCAGTGAGTCTGCCGGCGGGACCCAGTACTTC
CASSESAGGTQYF
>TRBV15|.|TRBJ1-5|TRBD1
TGTGCCACCAGCAGATCTTTACCGGGACAGGGGGTGTATAGCAATCAGCCCCAGCATTTT
CATSRSLPGQGVYSNQPQHF
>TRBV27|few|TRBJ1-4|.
TGTGCCAGCAGTCGACAGGTTGGTGAAAAACTGTTTTTT
CASSRQVGEKLFF
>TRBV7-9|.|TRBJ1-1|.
TGTGCCAGCAGCCTTAGGGAGGGTTTAGCTTTCTTT
CASSLREGLAFF
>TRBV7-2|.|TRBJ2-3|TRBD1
TGTGCCAGCAGCTTTAGGACAGGGCGCACAGATACGCAGTATTTT
CASSFRTGRTDTQYF
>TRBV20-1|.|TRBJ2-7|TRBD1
TGCAGTGCCATGGGACAGGGGACTTCCGAGCAGTACTTC
CSAMGQGTSEQYF
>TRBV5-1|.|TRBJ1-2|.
TGCGCCAGCAGCCCGGGGACGGCGGCGGGCTACACCTTC
CASSPGTAAGYTF
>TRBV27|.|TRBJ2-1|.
TGTGCCAGCAGTTTGCGCAATGAGCAGTTCTTC
CASSLRNEQFF
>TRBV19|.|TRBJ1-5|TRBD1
TGTGCCACTGAAGTCGGGACAGGGGGTAATCAGCCCCAGCATTTT
CATEVGTGGNQPQHF
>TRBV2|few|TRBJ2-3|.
TGTGCCAGCACTGGTTGGGGGGTCACAGATACGCAGTATTTT
CASTGWGVTDTQYF
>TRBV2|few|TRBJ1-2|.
TGTGCCAGCAGAGGTACAGGGATCTATGGCTACACCTTC
CASRGTGIYGYTF
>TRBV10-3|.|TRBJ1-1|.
TGTGCCAGCACAGGGAGTGGGGGAGCTTTCTTT
CASTGSGGAFF
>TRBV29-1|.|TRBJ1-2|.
TGCAGCGTGACCGGACGTCTTTCTAACTATGGCTACACCTTC
CSVTGRLSNYGYTF
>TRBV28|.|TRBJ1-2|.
TGTGCCAGCAGTTTGATTGGGGGGGATGGCTACACCTTC
CASSLIGGDGYTF
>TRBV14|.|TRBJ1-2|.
TGTGCCAGCAGCCAAGCCGTCAGGGAATCTGGCTACACCTTC
CASSQAVRESGYTF
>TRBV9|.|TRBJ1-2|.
TGTGCCAGCAGCGTAAGGGTAGGCTATGGCTACACCTTC
CASSVRVGYGYTF
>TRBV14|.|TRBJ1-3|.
TGTGCCAGCAGCCAAGGTGCAGGGGGAAACACCATATATTTT
CASSQGAGGNTIYF
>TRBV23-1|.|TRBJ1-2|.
TGCGCCAGCAGTCCTGGGTACAGGGCCAACTATGGCTACACCTTC
CASSPGYRANYGYTF
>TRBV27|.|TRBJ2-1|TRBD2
TGTGCCAGCCGACACATGAGCGGGGTCTCCTACAATGAGCAGTTCTTC
CASRHMSGVSYNEQFF
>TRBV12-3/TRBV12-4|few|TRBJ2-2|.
TGTGCCAGCAGGACGGGGGCCGCCACCGGGGAGCTGTTTTTT
CASRTGAATGELFF
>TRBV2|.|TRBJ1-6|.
TGTGCCAGCAGTGAGACTAACCGGTCACCCCTCCACTTT
CASSETNRSPLHF
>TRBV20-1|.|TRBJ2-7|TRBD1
TGCAGTACAGGACAGGGGGGGTACGAGCAGTACTTC
CSTGQGGYEQYF
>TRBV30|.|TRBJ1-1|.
TGTGCCTGGACCCAACCCCGGTCCCCGGCAGGGCGGGGTAACACTGAAGCTTTCTTT
CAWTQPRSPAGRGNTEAFF
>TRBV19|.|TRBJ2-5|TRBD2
TGTGCCAGTAGTAGTAGCGGGGGAGGAGAGACCCAGTACTTC
CASSSSGGGETQYF
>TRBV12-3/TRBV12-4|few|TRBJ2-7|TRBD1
TGTGCCAGCAGTTCGGGACAGGGGAGGTCGTACTTC
CASSSGQGRSYF
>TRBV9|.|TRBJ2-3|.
TGTGCCAGCAGCCCCAATCTCGGAGGGTCCTCCACAGATACGCAGTATTTT
CASSPNLGGSSTDTQYF
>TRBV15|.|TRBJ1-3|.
TGTGCCACCAGCAGAGGTAGATTTAGGACAGACTCTGGAAACACCATATATTTT
CATSRGRFRTDSGNTIYF
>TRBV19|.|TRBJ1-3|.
TGTGCCAGTAAAGGGGACCCCGGAAACACCATATATTTT
CASKGDPGNTIYF
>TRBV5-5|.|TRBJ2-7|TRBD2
TGTGCCAGCAGCTTGCGCGCGGGGGGATCCTACGAGCAGTACTTC
CASSLRAGGSYEQYF
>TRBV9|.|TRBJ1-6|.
TGTGCCAGCAGCGTAGGGCAGGCAAATTCACCCCTCCACTTT
CASSVGQANSPLHF
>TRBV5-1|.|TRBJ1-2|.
TGCGCCAGCAGCTTGAATCCTTCTAACTATGGCTACACCTTC
CASSLNPSNYGYTF
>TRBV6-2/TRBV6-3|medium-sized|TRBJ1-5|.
TGTGCCAGCACCCCCTGGACCCAAACTGCCAATCAGCCCCAGCATTTT
CASTPWTQTANQPQHF
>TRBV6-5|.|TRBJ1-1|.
TGTGCCAGCAGTTATGAAATGTACACTGAAGCTTTCTTT
CASSYEMYTEAFF
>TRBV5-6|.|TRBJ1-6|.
TGTGCCAGCAGCCCCCCGGTCCGTGGTAATTCACCCCTCCACTTT
CASSPPVRGNSPLHF
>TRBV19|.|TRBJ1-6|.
TGTGCCAGTACCCCGTGGTTGGGGCGGGATCTTCAAAATTCACCCCTCCACTTT
CASTPWLGRDLQNSPLHF
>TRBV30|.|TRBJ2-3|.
TGTGCCTGGAGTGTAGGAATCCTGACAGATACGCAGTATTTT
CAWSVGILTDTQYF
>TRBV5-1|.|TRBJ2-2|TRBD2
TGCGCCAGCAGTCGGACTAGCGGGGGCCCGGGGGAGCTGTTTTTT
CASSRTSGGPGELFF
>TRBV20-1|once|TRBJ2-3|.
TGCAGTGCTGTTGCGGAGACAGATACGCAGTATTTT
CSAVAETDTQYF
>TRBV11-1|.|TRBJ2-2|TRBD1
TGTGCCAGCAGCCCGGGGGACAGGGACACCGGGGAGCTGTTTTTT
CASSPGDRDTGELFF
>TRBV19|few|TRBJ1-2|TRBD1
TGTGCCAGTAGTCCCGGGACAGGGTCCGGCTACACCTTC
CASSPGTGSGYTF
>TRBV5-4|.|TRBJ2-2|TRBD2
TGTGCCAGCAGCTTGCGGCTAGCGGGGGGGCAGGGCACCGGGGAGCTGTTTTTT
CASSLRLAGGQGTGELFF
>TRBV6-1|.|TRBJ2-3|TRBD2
TGTGCCAGCAGTGAAGCGATAGCGGGGGCCACAGATACGCAGTATTTT
CASSEAIAGATDTQYF
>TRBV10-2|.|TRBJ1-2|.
TGCGCCAGCACAGGACCCCGAGGGGAGGGCTACACCTTC
CASTGPRGEGYTF
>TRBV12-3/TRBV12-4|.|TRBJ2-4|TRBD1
TGTGCCAGCAGTTCGGGACAGGTTACCCAAAACATTCAGTACTTC
CASSSGQVTQNIQYF
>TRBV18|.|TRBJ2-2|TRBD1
TGTGCCAGCTCACCCCGGGACAGAAACACCGGGGAGCTGTTTTTT
CASSPRDRNTGELFF
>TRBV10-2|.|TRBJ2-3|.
TGCGCCAGCAGGAGGGGGCAGGAGGGAGATACGCAGTATTTT
CASRRGQEGDTQYF
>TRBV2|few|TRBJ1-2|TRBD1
TGTGCCAGCAGTCCCTCAGGGGGCCGAGGCTACACCTTC
CASSPSGGRGYTF
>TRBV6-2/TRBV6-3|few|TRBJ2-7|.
TGTGCCAGCAGTGACCACTACGAGCAGTACTTC
CASSDHYEQYF
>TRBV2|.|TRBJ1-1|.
TGTGCCAGCACAGGAGGTATGCGGAACCCAGCTTTCTTT
CASTGGMRNPAFF
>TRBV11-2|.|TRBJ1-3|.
TGTGCCAGCAGCTTTGCCCAAGACATTTCTGGAAACACCATATATTTT
CASSFAQDISGNTIYF
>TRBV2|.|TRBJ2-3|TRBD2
TGTGCCAGCAGCCCCCTAGCGGGGGGCACAGATACGCAGTATTTT
CASSPLAGGTDTQYF
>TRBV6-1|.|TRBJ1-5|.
TGTACCAGCAGTACCCGTGGGGTTAGAGGTCAGCCCCAGCATTTT
CTSSTRGVRGQPQHF
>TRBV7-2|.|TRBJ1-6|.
TGTGCCAGCAGCCCCCGGGATTATAATTCACCCCTCCACTTT
CASSPRDYNSPLHF
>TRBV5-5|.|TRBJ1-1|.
TGTGCCAGCAGCAGAGGGACTGAAGCTTTCTTT
CASSRGTEAFF